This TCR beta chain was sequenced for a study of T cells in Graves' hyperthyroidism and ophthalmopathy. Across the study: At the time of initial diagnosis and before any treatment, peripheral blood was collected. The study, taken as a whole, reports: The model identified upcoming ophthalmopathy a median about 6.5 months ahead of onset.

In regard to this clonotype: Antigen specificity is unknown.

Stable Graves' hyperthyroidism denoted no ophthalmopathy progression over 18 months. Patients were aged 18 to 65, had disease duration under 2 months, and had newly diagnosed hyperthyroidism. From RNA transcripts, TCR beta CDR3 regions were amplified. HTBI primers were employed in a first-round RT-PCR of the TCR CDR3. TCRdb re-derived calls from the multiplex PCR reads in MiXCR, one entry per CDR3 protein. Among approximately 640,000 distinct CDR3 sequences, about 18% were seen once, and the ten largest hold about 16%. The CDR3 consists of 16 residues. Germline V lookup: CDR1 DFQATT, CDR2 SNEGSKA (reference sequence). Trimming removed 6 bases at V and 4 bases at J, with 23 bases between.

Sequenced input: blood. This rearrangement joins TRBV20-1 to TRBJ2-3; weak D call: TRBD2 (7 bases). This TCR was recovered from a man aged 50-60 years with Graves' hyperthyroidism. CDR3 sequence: CSAPVGGAQASDTQYF. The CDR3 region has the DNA TGCAGTGCCCCGGTTGGGGGGGCGCAAGCCTCAGATACGCAGTATTTT.